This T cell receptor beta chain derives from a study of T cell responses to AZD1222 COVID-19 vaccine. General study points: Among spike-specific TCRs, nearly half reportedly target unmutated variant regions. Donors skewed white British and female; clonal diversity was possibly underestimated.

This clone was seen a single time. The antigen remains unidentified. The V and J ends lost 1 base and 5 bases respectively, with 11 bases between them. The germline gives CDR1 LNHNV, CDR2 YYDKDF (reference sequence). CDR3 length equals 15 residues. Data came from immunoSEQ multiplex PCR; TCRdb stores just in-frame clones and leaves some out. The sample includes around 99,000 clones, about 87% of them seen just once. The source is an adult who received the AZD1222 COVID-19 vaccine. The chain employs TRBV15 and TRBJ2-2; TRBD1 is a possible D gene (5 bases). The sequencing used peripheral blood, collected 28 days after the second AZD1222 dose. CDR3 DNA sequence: TGTGCCACCAGCAGAGTGGGGCAGGGAACCGGGGAGCTGTTTTTT. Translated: CATSRVGQGTGELFF. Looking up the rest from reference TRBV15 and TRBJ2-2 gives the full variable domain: DAMVIQNPRYQVTQFGKPVTLSCSQTLNHNVMYWYQQKSSQAPKLLFHYYDKDFNNEADTPDNFQSRRPNTSFCFLDIRSPGLGDTAMYLCATSRVGQGTGELFFGEGSRLTVL.